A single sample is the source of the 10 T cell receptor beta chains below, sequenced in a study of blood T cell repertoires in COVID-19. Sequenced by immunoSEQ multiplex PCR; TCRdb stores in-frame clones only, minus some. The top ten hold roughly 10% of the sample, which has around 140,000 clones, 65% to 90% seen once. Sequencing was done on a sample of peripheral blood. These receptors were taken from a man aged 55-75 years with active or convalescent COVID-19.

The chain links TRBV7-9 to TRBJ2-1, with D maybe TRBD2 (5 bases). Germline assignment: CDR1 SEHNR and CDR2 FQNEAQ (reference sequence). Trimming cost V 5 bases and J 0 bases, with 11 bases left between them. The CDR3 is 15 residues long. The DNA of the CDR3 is TGTGCCAGCAGCCGGGAATTCAGCTCCTACAATGAGCAGTTCTTC. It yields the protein CASSREFSSYNEQFF. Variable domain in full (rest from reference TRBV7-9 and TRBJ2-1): DTGVSQNPRHKITKRGQNVTFRCDPISEHNRLYWYRQTLGQGPEFLTYFQNEAQLEKSRLLSDRFSAERPKGSFSTLEIQRTEQGDSAMYLCASSREFSSYNEQFFGPGTRLTVL.

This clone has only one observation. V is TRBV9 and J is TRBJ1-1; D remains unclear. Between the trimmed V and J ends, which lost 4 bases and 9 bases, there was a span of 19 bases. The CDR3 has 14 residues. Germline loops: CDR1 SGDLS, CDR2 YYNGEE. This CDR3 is CASSPTLGSLQAFF. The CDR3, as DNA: TGTGCCAGCAGCCCGACTTTGGGTAGCCTTCAAGCTTTCTTT.

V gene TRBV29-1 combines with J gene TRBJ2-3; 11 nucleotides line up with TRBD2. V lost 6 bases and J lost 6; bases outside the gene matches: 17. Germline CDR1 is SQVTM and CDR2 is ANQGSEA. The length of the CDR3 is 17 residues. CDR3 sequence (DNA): TGCAGCGTGACTCTAGCGGGAGGAAAAAGAACCACGGATACGCAGTATTTT. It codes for CSVTLAGGKRTTDTQYF.

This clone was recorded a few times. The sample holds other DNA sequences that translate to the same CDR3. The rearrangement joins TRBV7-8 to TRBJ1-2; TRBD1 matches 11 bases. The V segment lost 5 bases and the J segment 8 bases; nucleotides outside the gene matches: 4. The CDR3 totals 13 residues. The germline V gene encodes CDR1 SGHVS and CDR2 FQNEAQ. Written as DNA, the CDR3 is TGTGCCAGCAGCCTCCGGGACAGGGGGGGCTACACCTTC. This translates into CASSLRDRGGYTF.

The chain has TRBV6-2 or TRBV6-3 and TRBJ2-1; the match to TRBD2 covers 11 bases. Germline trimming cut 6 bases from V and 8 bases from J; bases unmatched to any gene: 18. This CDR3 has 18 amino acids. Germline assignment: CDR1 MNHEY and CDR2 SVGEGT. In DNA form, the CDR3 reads TGTGCCAGCAGCCCCATCTTAGCGGGAGGGCCCAGTGTCGATGAGCAGTTCTTC. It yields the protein CASSPILAGGPSVDEQFF.

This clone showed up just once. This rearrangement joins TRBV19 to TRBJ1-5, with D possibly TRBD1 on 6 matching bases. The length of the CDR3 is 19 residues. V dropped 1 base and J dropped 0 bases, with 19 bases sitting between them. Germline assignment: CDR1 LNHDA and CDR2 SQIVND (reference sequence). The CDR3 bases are TGTGCCAGTAGTATAGGTACAGGGCGAGGTGGGTATAGCAATCAGCCCCAGCATTTT. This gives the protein CASSIGTGRGGYSNQPQHF.

The CDR3 is CASSLDPIAGSYNEQFF. DNA of the CDR3: TGTGCCAGCAGCTTAGATCCGATAGCGGGCTCCTACAATGAGCAGTTCTTC. The chain carries TRBV11-3 and TRBJ2-1; the match to TRBD2 covers 7 bases. The junction had 5 bases not matched to a gene; V was cut back by 0 bases and J by 0 bases. CDR1 SGHNT and CDR2 YENEEA come from the germline V gene. CDR3 length equals 17 residues.

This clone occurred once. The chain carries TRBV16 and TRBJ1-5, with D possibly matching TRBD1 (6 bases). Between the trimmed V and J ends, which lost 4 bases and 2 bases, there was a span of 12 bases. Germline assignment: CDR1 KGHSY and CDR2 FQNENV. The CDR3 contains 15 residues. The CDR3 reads CASSPQGRGNQPQHF. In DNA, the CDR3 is TGTGCCAGCAGCCCCCAGGGGCGCGGCAATCAGCCCCAGCATTTT.

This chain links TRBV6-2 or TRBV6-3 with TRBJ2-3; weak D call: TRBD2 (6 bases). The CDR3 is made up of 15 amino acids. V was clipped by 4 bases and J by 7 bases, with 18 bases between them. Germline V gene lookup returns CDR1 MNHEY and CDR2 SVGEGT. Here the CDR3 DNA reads TGTGCCAGCAGTTCGCCCCTTTTTAGCGGCTATACGCAGTATTTT. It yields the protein CASSSPLFSGYTQYF.

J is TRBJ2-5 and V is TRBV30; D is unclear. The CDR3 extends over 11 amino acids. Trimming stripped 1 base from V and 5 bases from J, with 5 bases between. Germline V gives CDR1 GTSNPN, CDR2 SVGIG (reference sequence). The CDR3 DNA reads TGTGCCTGGAGTGCCCGGGAGACCCAGTACTTC. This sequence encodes CAWSARETQYF. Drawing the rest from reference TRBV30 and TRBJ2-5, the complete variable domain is SQTIHQWPATLVQPVGSPLSLECTVEGTSNPNLYWYRQAAGRGLQLLFYSVGIGQISSEVPQNLSASRPQDRQFILSSKKLLLSDSGFYLCAWSARETQYFGPGTRLLVL.